This TCR beta chain was recovered during a study of blood T cell repertoires in COVID-19. In the authors' workflow: Amplification of reference gene primers provided the estimated nucleated cell counts. Clones were read by immunoSEQ multiplex PCR, and TCRdb kept only the in-frame ones, dropping some. Clonal size and the V and J genes are those of that table, whereas D and trimming came from the DNA. This sample has more than 300,000 clones, with over 90% found just once. The germline V gene encodes CDR1 SQVTM and CDR2 ANQGSEA. V lost 7 bases and J lost 0, with 13 bases in between. This CDR3 spans 14 amino acids. Across about 22 US areas, participants ranged in age from 18 to 89 years.

This receptor was obtained from a woman in her thirties who had been exposed to COVID-19. The J gene is TRBJ1-3, the V gene TRBV29-1; possibly TRBD1 for D (6 bases). Sequences were obtained from PBMCs or T cells enriched from blood (not recorded which). The CDR3 is CSASGVNSGNTIYF. The CDR3 coding sequence is TGCAGCGCCTCAGGGGTTAACTCTGGAAACACCATATATTTT.